This T cell receptor beta chain came from a study of response to subunit inactivated influenza vaccine. This clonotype was detected only a few times. This CDR3 contains 15 residues. After removal of 3 bases from V and 4 bases from J, the junction contained 6 bases not matched to a gene. TCRdb reanalysed the RT-PCR reads using MiXCR and keeps one entry per CDR3 protein. The sample yields 600,000 to 850,000 distinct CDR3 sequences, 11% to 15% seen once. This specimen consisted of PBMCs from blood, obtained 14 to 15 days before vaccination. This TCR was sampled from a middle-aged man who received an inactivated influenza vaccine. This sequence joins TRBV12-3 or TRBV12-4 and TRBJ2-7, with TRBD1 matching over 10 bases. The CDR3 nucleotides are TGTGCCAGCAGTTTCCGGGACAGGGGTTTTTACGAGCAGTACTTC. Translated, it gives CASSFRDRGFYEQYF.